The rows below give T cell receptor beta chains drawn from one sample of a study of vaccination effects on CD4 cells after COVID-19. These receptors have no known antigen. Repertoires were generated with immunoSEQ multiplex PCR, while TCRdb's copy carries only in-frame clones and drops some. The sample has about 66,000 clones; under 80% are singletons. The specimen was CD4+ T cells from PBMCs cultured without peptide, collected before COVID-19 vaccination. The origin of the receptors is a human donor who had a prior SARS-CoV-2 infection. Both conserved end residues are part of each CDR3. A D gene is named only where the DNA matches it firmly. The size entry is marked missing in some rows and otherwise reads once, few, many or a size class.

V gene,clone size,D gene,J gene,CDR3 protein,CDR3 DNA
TRBV11-3,.,TRBD2,TRBJ2-1,CASSLVAGGSNEQFF,TGTGCCAGCAGCTTGGTAGCGGGGGGGTCCAATGAGCAGTTCTTC
TRBV4-2,few,.,TRBJ1-5,CASSPGPDGNQPQHF,TGTGCCAGCAGCCCGGGTCCAGATGGCAATCAGCCCCAGCATTTT
TRBV7-2,.,.,TRBJ2-1,CASSPRDSYNEQFF,TGTGCCAGCAGCCCTCGGGACTCGTACAATGAGCAGTTCTTC
TRBV7-2,.,.,TRBJ1-1,CASSLVGGLSTEAFF,TGTGCCAGCAGCTTAGTCGGGGGGTTAAGCACTGAAGCTTTCTTT
TRBV19,.,.,TRBJ2-6,CASSDISGANVLTF,TGTGCCAGTAGTGACATCTCTGGGGCCAACGTCCTGACTTTC
TRBV30,.,.,TRBJ1-6,CAWSVLTGNSPLHF,TGTGCCTGGAGTGTACTTACGGGAAATTCACCCCTCCACTTT
TRBV28,once,TRBD2,TRBJ2-1,CASSLAGDGNEQFF,TGTGCCAGCAGTTTAGCGGGAGACGGCAATGAGCAGTTCTTC
TRBV30,once,.,TRBJ1-5,CAWSAVDSNQPQHF,TGTGCCTGGAGTGCCGTCGATAGCAATCAGCCCCAGCATTTT
TRBV5-6,few,TRBD1,TRBJ2-1,CASSRTGANLYNEQFF,TGTGCCAGCAGCCGGACAGGGGCCAACCTGTACAATGAGCAGTTCTTC
TRBV18,few,.,TRBJ1-2,CASSPGTGLNYGYTF,TGTGCCAGCTCCCCCGGGACCGGACTTAACTATGGCTACACCTTC
TRBV14,.,TRBD1,TRBJ1-3,CASSQAGTGGVGNTIYF,TGTGCCAGCAGCCAGGCCGGGACAGGGGGAGTTGGAAACACCATATATTTT
TRBV5-5,.,.,TRBJ2-3,CASSLRVLGGDTQYF,TGTGCCAGCAGCTTGCGGGTTTTGGGTGGAGATACGCAGTATTTT
TRBV6-6,.,.,TRBJ1-2,CASRSQENYGYTF,TGTGCCAGCAGGTCACAGGAAAACTATGGCTACACCTTC
TRBV4-1,few,TRBD1,TRBJ2-7,CASSQGTGGVYEQYF,TGCGCCAGCAGCCAGGGGACAGGGGGCGTTTACGAGCAGTACTTC
TRBV9,.,.,TRBJ2-5,CASSGGFGVAATQYF,TGTGCCAGCAGCGGGGGTTTCGGGGTAGCGGCGACCCAGTACTTC
TRBV12-3/TRBV12-4,.,.,TRBJ1-6,CASSGFFNSPLHF,TGTGCCAGCAGTGGGTTCTTTAATTCACCCCTCCACTTT
TRBV18,.,.,TRBJ2-3,CASSRRGLSTDTQYF,TGTGCCAGCTCACGACGGGGCCTTAGCACAGATACGCAGTATTTT
TRBV5-4,.,.,TRBJ1-2,CASSPDTFYGYTF,TGTGCCAGCAGCCCGGACACTTTCTATGGCTACACCTTC
TRBV9,.,.,TRBJ2-5,CASSVGQGDQETQYF,TGTGCCAGCAGCGTAGGGCAGGGCGACCAAGAGACCCAGTACTTC
TRBV2,.,.,TRBJ2-1,CASHQPGQGYYNEQFF,TGTGCCAGCCACCAACCAGGTCAGGGGTACTACAATGAGCAGTTCTTC
TRBV6-5,.,TRBD2,TRBJ2-7,CASNLGLASRYEQYF,TGTGCCAGCAATCTGGGACTAGCGTCACGCTACGAGCAGTACTTC
TRBV5-4,.,TRBD1,TRBJ2-4,CASSTRGNRAGIQYF,TGTGCCAGCAGCACCAGGGGGAATCGGGCTGGCATTCAGTACTTC
TRBV18,.,TRBD1,TRBJ2-1,CASSPRGQGENEQFF,TGTGCCAGCTCACCACGGGGACAGGGAGAAAATGAGCAGTTCTTC
TRBV9,.,.,TRBJ2-3,CASSYQGGPSTDTQYF,TGTGCCAGCAGCTACCAGGGGGGACCATCCACAGATACGCAGTATTTT
TRBV6-6,few,TRBD1,TRBJ2-1,CASSYGGQGAREQFF,TGTGCCAGCAGTTACGGGGGACAGGGGGCGCGGGAGCAGTTCTTC
TRBV5-1,.,TRBD1,TRBJ1-1,CASSPDRDSEAFF,TGCGCCAGCAGCCCAGACAGGGATTCTGAAGCTTTCTTT